This T cell receptor (beta chain) was obtained from a study of cytomegalovirus exposure and HLA in healthy donors. 13 Jbeta primers and 60 Vbeta primers were used for the PCR. Only in-frame clones appear in the TCRdb table, and some are missing; sequencing was by immunoSEQ multiplex PCR. The table has roughly 150,000 clones, around a tenth seen once. The CDR3 runs to 16 residues. The germline gives CDR1 SEHNR, CDR2 FQNEAQ (reference sequence). V was pared by 7 bases and J by 2 bases, with 10 bases of the junction left unmatched. The TCR was taken from a male donor in good health and CMV-seronegative. The source material was PBMCs. The chain carries TRBV7-9 and TRBJ2-3; 9 bases match TRBD2. The CDR3, as DNA: TGTGCCAGCACCACCCTCGTAGCGGGGGACACAGATACGCAGTATTTT. The encoded protein is CASTTLVAGDTDTQYF.